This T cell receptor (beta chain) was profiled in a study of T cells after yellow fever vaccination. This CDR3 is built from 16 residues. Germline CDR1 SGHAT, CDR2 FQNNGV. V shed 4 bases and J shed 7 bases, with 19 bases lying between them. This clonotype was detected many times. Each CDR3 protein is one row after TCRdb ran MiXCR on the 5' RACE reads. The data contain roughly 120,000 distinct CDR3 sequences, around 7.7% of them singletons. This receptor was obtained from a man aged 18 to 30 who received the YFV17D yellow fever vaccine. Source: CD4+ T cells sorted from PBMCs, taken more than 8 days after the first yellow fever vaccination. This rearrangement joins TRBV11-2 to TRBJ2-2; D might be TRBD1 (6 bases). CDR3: CASSSTRDIDGGELFF. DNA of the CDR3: TGTGCCAGCAGCTCCACCCGGGACATTGACGGCGGGGAGCTGTTTTTT.